A selection of T cell receptor beta chains follows, all from one sample in a study of blood T cell repertoires in COVID-19. The assay was immunoSEQ multiplex PCR, and TCRdb's table has in-frame clones only and misses some. The profile shows about 380,000 clones, 85% of them singletons. Material: peripheral blood. Receptor source: a woman aged 18-30 years with acute or convalescent COVID-19. CDR3s include the opening cysteine and the closing phenylalanine or tryptophan. The D gene is left open where the match is weak. For some rows the clone size is stated as once, few or many, or as a class when expanded; others skip it.

v_call	j_call	clone_size	d_call	cdr3_aa	cdr3_nt
TRBV10-3	TRBJ1-5	.	.	CAISETGNQPQHF	TGTGCCATCAGTGAGACAGGCAATCAGCCCCAGCATTTT
TRBV27	TRBJ2-3	.	.	CASQQKQGGAGPDTQYF	TGTGCCAGCCAGCAAAAACAGGGGGGGGCCGGTCCAGATACGCAGTATTTT
TRBV21-1	TRBJ2-2	many	.	CASSNEGDGANTGELFF	TGTGCCAGCAGCAATGAGGGGGATGGGGCGAACACCGGGGAGCTGTTTTTT
TRBV18	TRBJ2-7	.	TRBD1	CASSFDRARLYEQYF	TGTGCCAGCTCGTTCGACAGGGCACGACTTTACGAGCAGTACTTC
TRBV5-1	TRBJ2-6	.	TRBD1	CASSLKGTASSGANVLTF	TGCGCCAGCAGCTTGAAGGGGACAGCGAGCTCTGGGGCCAACGTCCTGACTTTC
TRBV2	TRBJ1-2	once	.	CASSATGFDTF	TGTGCCAGCAGTGCTACAGGGTTTGACACCTTC
TRBV5-1	TRBJ1-2	.	.	CASRRGNNYGYTF	TGCGCCAGCAGGAGGGGGAATAACTATGGCTACACCTTC
TRBV5-1	TRBJ2-1	.	TRBD1	CASSARQGAYNEQFF	TGCGCCAGCAGCGCTCGACAGGGGGCCTACAATGAGCAGTTCTTC
TRBV6-6	TRBJ1-2	.	.	CASFPGGNYGYTF	TGTGCCAGCTTCCCGGGGGGCAACTATGGCTACACCTTC
TRBV15	TRBJ2-3	.	.	CATSTPSGNTDTQYF	TGTGCCACCAGCACCCCGAGCGGAAACACAGATACGCAGTATTTT
TRBV6-5	TRBJ2-5	.	TRBD2	CASSYRTSGEQTQYF	TGTGCCAGCAGTTACCGGACTAGCGGCGAGCAGACCCAGTACTTC
TRBV4-1	TRBJ1-3	.	TRBD1	CASSQVRGTGNTIYF	TGCGCCAGCAGCCAAGTCAGGGGGACTGGAAACACCATATATTTT
TRBV6-5	TRBJ2-7	.	.	CASAPTDSSYEQYF	TGTGCCAGCGCCCCCACTGACAGCTCCTACGAGCAGTACTTC
TRBV7-3	TRBJ1-2	.	.	CASSLIAGYGYTF	TGTGCCAGCAGCTTAATCGCGGGGTATGGCTACACCTTC
TRBV19	TRBJ1-4	.	.	CASTRLDIREKLFF	TGTGCCAGTACTCGTTTGGACATACGGGAAAAACTGTTTTTT
TRBV29-1	TRBJ2-1	.	.	CSFYRGIEQFF	TGCAGCTTCTATAGGGGGATTGAGCAGTTCTTC
TRBV27	TRBJ1-6	.	TRBD1	CASSRTGFAIPLHF	TGTGCCAGCAGCCGGACAGGGTTTGCCATACCCCTCCACTTT
TRBV27	TRBJ2-1	.	TRBD1	CASSLGMGQGAYEQFF	TGTGCCAGCAGTTTAGGCATGGGACAGGGGGCGTATGAGCAGTTCTTC
TRBV12-5	TRBJ2-7	.	.	CASGTGRNFYEQYF	TGTGCTAGTGGTACAGGGAGAAACTTCTACGAGCAGTACTTC
TRBV5-6	TRBJ2-1	.	.	CASSLEIGGPWSVQFF	TGTGCCAGCAGCTTGGAGATAGGCGGTCCGTGGTCTGTGCAGTTCTTC
TRBV9	TRBJ2-7	.	.	CASSATPDLSYEQYF	TGTGCCAGCAGCGCGACACCAGATCTATCCTACGAGCAGTACTTC
TRBV9	TRBJ1-3	.	TRBD1	CASSVEDRAGNTIYF	TGTGCCAGCAGCGTAGAAGACAGGGCCGGAAACACCATATATTTT
TRBV15	TRBJ1-2	.	.	CATSRDKGQIFGYTF	TGTGCCACCAGCAGAGATAAGGGGCAGATCTTCGGCTACACCTTC
TRBV7-2	TRBJ1-1	.	.	CASSLGAGEAFF	TGTGCCAGCAGCTTAGGCGCGGGTGAAGCTTTCTTT
TRBV9	TRBJ1-1	.	.	CASSQDGGDTEAFF	TGTGCCAGCAGCCAAGACGGGGGGGACACTGAAGCTTTCTTT
TRBV30	TRBJ1-2	few	TRBD1	CGREGGQGGYGYTF	TGTGGACGGGAGGGCGGACAGGGGGGCTATGGCTACACCTTC
TRBV5-1	TRBJ1-3	once	TRBD1	CASSKQGTVSSGNTIYF	TGCGCCAGCAGCAAGCAGGGGACAGTTTCCTCTGGAAACACCATATATTTT
TRBV30	TRBJ2-7	.	TRBD2	CAWIRGAYEQYF	TGTGCCTGGATCCGGGGGGCCTACGAGCAGTACTTC
TRBV5-6	TRBJ2-4	.	TRBD1	CASSLEDRVIQYF	TGTGCCAGCAGCTTGGAGGACAGGGTCATTCAGTACTTC
TRBV28	TRBJ2-3	.	TRBD2	CASSKREGPDTQYF	TGTGCCAGCAGCAAGCGGGAGGGCCCAGATACGCAGTATTTT
TRBV28	TRBJ2-3	once	.	CASSPGHRFSSTDTQYF	TGTGCCAGCAGCCCGGGACACCGGTTCTCTAGCACAGATACGCAGTATTTT
TRBV6-5	TRBJ2-4	.	.	CASSLGYPSNIQYF	TGTGCCAGCAGCCTCGGGTATCCTTCAAACATTCAGTACTTC
TRBV12-5	TRBJ2-2	.	.	CASGLPLQSKSENTGELFF	TGTGCTAGTGGTTTGCCCCTTCAATCGAAGAGCGAGAACACCGGGGAGCTGTTTTTT
TRBV30	TRBJ1-5	.	TRBD1	CAWSTGDNQPQHF	TGTGCCTGGTCGACAGGGGATAATCAGCCCCAGCATTTT
TRBV2	TRBJ2-3	.	.	CASSEGLALTDTQYF	TGTGCCAGCAGTGAAGGATTAGCCCTAACAGATACGCAGTATTTT
TRBV18	TRBJ1-1	.	.	CASGRQANTEAFF	TGTGCCAGCGGGAGACAGGCAAACACTGAAGCTTTCTTT
TRBV5-6	TRBJ2-1	.	.	CASSLAGGAYNEQFF	TGTGCCAGCAGCTTGGCTGGGGGGGCTTACAATGAGCAGTTCTTC
TRBV7-9	TRBJ2-7	.	TRBD2	CASSPVLAGVGNEQYF	TGTGCCAGCAGCCCAGTATTAGCGGGAGTCGGGAACGAGCAGTACTTC
TRBV28	TRBJ1-6	.	.	CASSPGGGQGISSPLHF	TGTGCCAGCAGTCCCGGGGGGGGGCAGGGGATTTCTTCACCCCTCCACTTT
TRBV3-1/TRBV3-2	TRBJ2-3	.	.	CASSPMAGTDTQYF	TGTGCCAGCAGCCCGATGGCGGGCACAGATACGCAGTATTTT
TRBV3-1/TRBV3-2	TRBJ2-1	.	TRBD1	CASSLRGQGYNEQFF	TGTGCCAGCAGCCTTCGTGGACAGGGATACAATGAGCAGTTCTTC
TRBV30	TRBJ1-5	few	.	CAWSVMGGDQPQHF	TGTGCCTGGAGTGTAATGGGGGGGGATCAGCCCCAGCATTTT
TRBV6-1	TRBJ2-7	.	TRBD2	CASSDPLAGGLTYEQYF	TGTGCCAGCAGTGACCCCTTAGCGGGAGGCCTAACCTACGAGCAGTACTTC
TRBV28	TRBJ1-2	.	TRBD1	CASSLTGQGAGGYTF	TGTGCCAGCAGTTTAACGGGGCAGGGGGCAGGTGGCTACACCTTC
TRBV6-2/TRBV6-3	TRBJ2-1	.	.	CASSSHDGLAEQFF	TGTGCCAGCAGTTCCCACGACGGGTTGGCTGAGCAGTTCTTC